The source of this T cell receptor (beta chain) is a study of T cells in Graves' hyperthyroidism and ophthalmopathy. About the research overall: Blood from the periphery was taken at initial diagnosis, before any treatment.

Amplification of TCR beta CDR3 regions used RNA as the template. TCR CDR3 regions were first amplified by RT-PCR with HTBI primers. TCRdb re-called the multiplex PCR reads through MiXCR, storing one row per CDR3 protein. The table shows about 560,000 distinct CDR3 sequences, with roughly 14% occurring only once. V lost 5 bases, J lost 8 bases, and 10 bases lay in between. The CDR3 has 11 residues. Per germline, CDR1 DFQATT and CDR2 SNEGSKA (reference sequence). Hyperthyroidism patients were newly diagnosed, had disease duration under 2 months, and were aged 18 to 65 years. Thyroid ultrasound, orbital computed tomography, clinical symptoms, and serum thyroxine and TRAb underpinned diagnoses. A 10 ml volume of fresh peripheral blood provided the PBMCs.

Sequenced sample: blood. V and J are TRBV20-1 and TRBJ2-1, with a weak D call TRBD1 (6 bases). The receptor comes from a woman in her twenties or thirties with Graves' hyperthyroidism. The CDR3 DNA follows: TGCAGTGCTCGGGACAAGGATGAGCAGTTCTTC. Amino acids: CSARDKDEQFF.